This section outlines one T cell receptor beta chain sequence together with its context. Its specificity is not known. The sample comes from a study of T cells expressing NK-cell markers. Across the whole study: Most of the eight sequenced donors tested HCMV-seropositive; one tested seronegative.

CDR1 is MGHDK, CDR2 SYGVNS, per germline. This CDR3 spans 14 amino acids. Findings and caveats of the study: The study did not resolve the HCMV specificity of expanded NKG2C+ T cell clones.

Template switching by 5'RACE with UMIs generated the TCR beta cDNA. TCRdb derives one entry per CDR3 protein from the 5' RACE reads, leaving out DNA. Recorded for this sample: about 390,000 distinct CDR3 sequences. The sequenced sample consisted of blood T cells: a sorted CD56 or NKG2C T cell subset, CD4+ or CD8+ T cells, or bulk PBMC T cells (not recorded which). The chain is built from TRBV25-1 and TRBJ1-6. The source of this sequence is a woman aged 45-65 years in good health. Here the CDR3 reads CASSVYGGVSPLHF.